Below, 29 T cell receptor beta chains from the same sample are listed, as sequenced in a study of blood T cell repertoires in COVID-19 (TCRdb year 2020). The method behind the library was the immunoSEQ multiplex PCR assay. The table comes from immuneACCESS by way of TCRdb, which keeps in-frame sequences with V and J called. Part of the clones is missing from these tables; in studies checked, under half for an unresolved V gene and the rest for unknown reasons. The sample has around 150,000 clones on record, roughly four fifths of them singletons. The ten largest clonotypes hold around 7.8% of the sample. What was sequenced was PBMCs or T cells enriched from blood (not recorded which). Receptors originate from a man over 45 who had recovered from COVID-19.

In this sample, this clone turned up a few times. The chain links TRBV5-1 to TRBJ1-3; D is undetermined. The CDR3 spans 12 residues. Germline CDR1 and CDR2: SGHRS and YFSETQ. The V end was cut by 6 bases, the J end by 2 bases, with 6 bases between. CDR3 DNA: TGCGCCAGCACTGACACTGGAAACACCATATATTTT. Protein: CASTDTGNTIYF.

J is TRBJ2-5 and V is TRBV7-8, with 8 bases that match TRBD2. The V gene end was trimmed by 1 base and the J gene end by 9 bases; junction bases not matched to a gene: 13. Germline assignment: CDR1 SGHVS and CDR2 FQNEAQ. This CDR3 region has 16 residues. The CDR3 spells CASSLGVAGPTWAQYF. CDR3 nucleotide sequence: TGTGCCAGCAGCTTAGGGGTAGCGGGGCCCACCTGGGCCCAGTACTTC. The full variable domain, in which reference TRBV7-8 and TRBJ2-5 provide the parts outside the CDR3, is GAGVSQSPRYKVAKRGQDVALRCDPISGHVSLFWYQQALGQGPEFLTYFQNEAQLDKSGLPSDRFFAERPEGSVSTLKIQRTQQEDSAVYLCASSLGVAGPTWAQYFGPGTRLLVL.

The V gene is TRBV9, the J gene TRBJ2-3, with 14 bases that match TRBD2. Germline values: CDR1 SGDLS, CDR2 YYNGEE. The CDR3 has 18 residues. The trim removed 6 bases at V and 0 bases at J, leaving 9 bases unmatched. The DNA of the CDR3 is TGTGCCAGCAATCGGGGGACTAGCGGGGGCCTCAGCACAGATACGCAGTATTTT. It translates to CASNRGTSGGLSTDTQYF.

This chain connects TRBV2 to TRBJ2-3; 7 bases are shared with TRBD2. Germline trimming cut 6 bases from V and 6 bases from J; bases unmatched to any gene: 15. This CDR3 is built from 16 residues. Looked up from germline, CDR1 is SNHLY and CDR2 is FYNNEI. In DNA, the CDR3 is TGTGCCAGCAGGACCTCAGCGGGACTGGCTATGGATACGCAGTATTTT. Protein product: CASRTSAGLAMDTQYF.

This sequence joins TRBV6-5 and TRBJ1-2; 10 bases align to TRBD1. The CDR3 has 14 amino acids. Trimming took 6 bases from V and 3 from J; bases not matched to a gene: 4. Germline V lookup: CDR1 MNHEY, CDR2 SVGAGI. CDR3 region: CASRRQGAHYGYTF. As DNA, the CDR3 is TGTGCCAGCAGAAGACAGGGGGCACACTATGGCTACACCTTC.

CDR3 nucleotides: TGTGCCAGCAGGAGGACAAGGATAGGTGAAAAACTGTTTTTT. Protein sequence: CASRRTRIGEKLFF. The chain recombines TRBV6-5 with TRBJ1-4; D is perhaps TRBD1 (5 bases). The germline gives CDR1 MNHEY, CDR2 SVGAGI. V was shortened by 6 bases and J by 7 bases, with 15 bases between the two germline ends. CDR3 length: 14 amino acids.

This chain uses TRBV7-7 with TRBJ2-1, with D possibly being TRBD2 (7 bases). Germline V CDR1 and CDR2: SSHAT, FNYEAQ (reference sequence). The CDR3 extends over 21 amino acids. For the CDR3, the DNA is TGTGTTCTATCACCCCCGGGGGTACAGGGACTACTGCCACCGCTCTACAATGAGCAGTTCTTC. Translation gives CVLSPPGVQGLLPPLYNEQFF. The whole variable domain, remainder taken from reference TRBV7-7 and TRBJ2-1, is GAGVSQSPRYKVTKRGQDVTLRCDPISSHATLYWYQQALGQGPEFLTYFNYEAQPDKSGLPSDRFSAERPEGSISTLTIQRTEQRDSAMYRCVLSPPGVQGLLPPLYNEQFFGPGTRLTVL.

About this clone itself: The same CDR3 arises from other DNA sequences in this sample as well. V gene TRBV6-5 combines with J gene TRBJ1-2; a possible D gene is TRBD1 (5 bases). This CDR3 region has 15 residues. Germline V gene lookup returns CDR1 MNHEY and CDR2 SVGAGI. V dropped 0 bases and J dropped 4 bases, with 12 bases sitting between them. CDR3 sequence reads: CASSYSGQGGYGYTF. The CDR3, as DNA: TGTGCCAGCAGTTACTCTGGGCAGGGAGGCTATGGCTACACCTTC.

This clone came up a few times. The rearrangement links TRBV7-2 to TRBJ1-5, with D perhaps TRBD1 (5 bases). CDR1 is SGHTA, CDR2 FQGNSA, per germline. This CDR3 region has 14 residues. The V end lost 5 bases, the J end lost 6 bases, and 14 bases lay between the germline ends. CDR3 loop: CASSPDSGGQPQHF. For the CDR3, the DNA is TGTGCCAGCAGCCCAGACTCCGGGGGTCAGCCCCAGCATTTT. Based on the CDR3 plus reference TRBV7-2 and TRBJ1-5, the full variable domain is GAGVSQSPSNKVTEKGKDVELRCDPISGHTALYWYRQSLGQGLEFLIYFQGNSAPDKSGLPSDRFSAERTGGSVSTLTIQRTQQEDSAVYLCASSPDSGGQPQHFGDGTRLSIL.

The J gene is TRBJ1-2, the V gene TRBV18; tentative D call: TRBD1 (6 bases). Trimming left V 0 bases short and J 2 bases short, with 16 bases between. CDR3 length: 17 amino acids. Looked up from germline, CDR1 is KGHSH and CDR2 is LQKENI. The CDR3 is CASSPPIAQGVNYGYTF. In nucleotides, the CDR3 is TGTGCCAGCTCACCACCGATAGCACAGGGTGTAAACTATGGCTACACCTTC. Supplemented by reference TRBV18 and TRBJ1-2, the full variable domain reads NAGVMQNPRHLVRRRGQEARLRCSPMKGHSHVYWYRQLPEEGLKFMVYLQKENIIDESGMPKERFSAEFPKEGPSILRIQQVVRGDSAAYFCASSPPIAQGVNYGYTFGSGTRLTVV.

The J gene is TRBJ1-1, the V gene TRBV2; TRBD1 matches 10 bases. V dropped 6 bases and J dropped 5; count of bases not matched to a gene: 6. This CDR3 is built from 14 residues. The germline CDR1 and CDR2 sequences are SNHLY and FYNNEI. The CDR3 loop is CASRSRTGGTEAFF. As DNA, the CDR3 is TGTGCCAGCAGGAGTCGGACAGGGGGGACTGAAGCTTTCTTT.

This chain connects TRBV3-1 (or the pseudogene TRBV3-2) to TRBJ1-1; TRBD1 aligns across 11 bases. The CDR3 has 16 residues. The junction had 6 bases not matched to a gene; V was cut back by 5 bases and J by 1 base. The germline CDR1 and CDR2 sequences are LGHDT and YNNKEL (reference sequence). DNA for the CDR3: TGTGCCAGCAGCAAGGACAGGGGGCGGAAGAACACTGAAGCTTTCTTT. Residues: CASSKDRGRKNTEAFF.

The rearrangement links TRBV13 to TRBJ2-2, with TRBD2 matching over 11 bases. V lost 5 bases and J lost 5; bases outside the gene matches: 7. The CDR3 consists of 16 residues. Germline loops: CDR1 PRHDT, CDR2 FYEKMQ (reference sequence). CDR3 loop: CASSTTGTSGTGELFF. CDR3 nucleotides: TGTGCCAGCAGCACGACCGGGACTAGCGGAACCGGGGAGCTGTTTTTT.

CDR3 nucleotides: TGTGCCAGCAGGCGGTCGGCAGGGGTCCCTGGCTACACCTTC. It yields the protein CASRRSAGVPGYTF. The V call is TRBV27, the J call TRBJ1-2; TRBD1 is a possible D gene (6 bases). Germline V gives CDR1 MNHEY, CDR2 SMNVEV (reference sequence). Trimming stripped 6 bases from V and 7 bases from J, with 18 bases between. The CDR3 covers 14 residues.

This chain links TRBV7-2 with TRBJ2-1; 7 nucleotides line up with TRBD2. The CDR3 sequence is 15 residues long. Germline values: CDR1 SGHTA, CDR2 FQGNSA. The ends lost 6 bases at V and 4 bases at J; junction bases unmatched: 9. In nucleotides, the CDR3 is TGTGCCAGCAGGACGACTAGCAACATATACAATGAGCAGTTCTTC. Protein sequence: CASRTTSNIYNEQFF. The variable domain in full, with the rest retrieved from reference TRBV7-2 and TRBJ2-1, is GAGVSQSPSNKVTEKGKDVELRCDPISGHTALYWYRQSLGQGLEFLIYFQGNSAPDKSGLPSDRFSAERTGGSVSTLTIQRTQQEDSAVYLCASRTTSNIYNEQFFGPGTRLTVL.

This clone was seen a few times. The CDR3 sequence is CSANDRGANYGYTF. The CDR3 DNA sequence: TGCAGTGCTAATGACAGGGGTGCAAACTATGGCTACACCTTC. This rearrangement joins TRBV20-1 to TRBJ1-2, with 8 bases aligning to TRBD1. Germline V CDR1 and CDR2: DFQATT, SNEGSKA (reference sequence). This CDR3 spans 14 amino acids. Trimming at V came to 4 bases and at J to 2 bases, leaving 6 bases not matched to a gene.

This chain connects TRBV19 to TRBJ1-6; TRBD1 is a possible D gene (5 bases). Germline V gives CDR1 LNHDA, CDR2 SQIVND (reference sequence). Trimming shortened V by 6 bases and J by 8 bases, and 20 bases separated the two germline ends. The CDR3 loop spans 16 amino acids. The CDR3 sequence: CASSSSGDSEHSPLHF. CDR3 in DNA: TGTGCCAGTAGCTCCTCGGGTGACAGTGAACATTCACCCCTCCACTTT.

CDR3 sequence reads: CSAKRGGEQYF. The CDR3 DNA is TGCAGTGCCAAAAGGGGGGGCGAGCAGTACTTC. The chain couples TRBV20-1 to TRBJ2-7, with D perhaps TRBD2 (7 bases). Germline V gene lookup returns CDR1 DFQATT and CDR2 SNEGSKA (reference sequence). The CDR3 has 11 amino acids. Trimming cost V 6 bases and J 6 bases, with 12 bases left between them.

This chain links TRBV7-9 with TRBJ2-5; the match to TRBD1 covers 8 bases. Germline lookup yields CDR1 SEHNR and CDR2 FQNEAQ (reference sequence). V dropped 4 bases and J dropped 4; count of bases not matched to a gene: 11. The CDR3 totals 16 residues. The CDR3 sequence: CASSSFLTGVVETQYF. The CDR3 nucleotides read TGTGCCAGCAGCTCGTTCCTGACAGGGGTGGTAGAGACCCAGTACTTC.

The chain joins TRBV18 to TRBJ1-3; D gene unclear. Germline-derived CDR1 and CDR2 are KGHSH and LQKENI. V was shortened by 3 bases and J by 2 bases, with 17 bases between the two germline ends. The CDR3 has 17 amino acids. CDR3 bases: TGTGCCAGCTCACCCCTAAGCGGACCCGGACCTGGAAACACCATATATTTT. This gives the protein CASSPLSGPGPGNTIYF.

The chain carries TRBV27 and TRBJ2-7; possibly TRBD1 for D (7 bases). Trimming left V 3 bases short and J 3 bases short, with 12 bases between. Per the germline V gene, CDR1 is MNHEY and CDR2 is SMNVEV (reference sequence). The CDR3 runs to 14 residues. CDR3 sequence (DNA): TGTGCCAGCAGTTTGAGTCAGGGGGGCTACGAGCAGTACTTC. This gives the protein CASSLSQGGYEQYF.

The chain recombines TRBV3-1 (or the pseudogene TRBV3-2) with TRBJ1-1, with TRBD1 matching over 7 bases. There are 15 residues in the CDR3. After removal of 0 bases from V and 1 base from J, the junction contained 2 bases not matched to a gene. Germline values: CDR1 LGHDT, CDR2 YNNKEL (reference sequence). CDR3 nucleotide sequence: TGTGCCAGCAGCCAAGATTCAGGGGGGAACACTGAAGCTTTCTTT. This translates into CASSQDSGGNTEAFF.

A few counts support this clone. The chain links TRBV7-3 to TRBJ2-3; perhaps TRBD2 as D (5 bases). The CDR3 extends over 13 amino acids. Deletions cut 5 bases from V and 2 bases from J, with 8 bases between. Germline V gene data show CDR1 as SGHTA and CDR2 as FQGTGA. In DNA form, the CDR3 reads TGTGCCAGCAGCCGGGATTACACAGATACGCAGTATTTT. Its translation: CASSRDYTDTQYF. Based on the CDR3 plus reference TRBV7-3 and TRBJ2-3, the full variable domain is GAGVSQTPSNKVTEKGKYVELRCDPISGHTALYWYRQSLGQGPEFLIYFQGTGAADDSGLPNDRFFAVRPEGSVSTLKIQRTERGDSAVYLCASSRDYTDTQYFGPGTRLTVL.

The rearrangement links TRBV18 to TRBJ1-2, with TRBD1 identical over 11 bases. The germline V gene has CDR1 KGHSH and CDR2 LQKENI. This CDR3 has 14 residues. V gave up 2 bases and J gave up 4 bases; unmatched junction bases: 0. The chain's CDR3 is CASSPGTGGYGYTF. For the CDR3, the DNA is TGTGCCAGCTCACCAGGGACAGGGGGCTATGGCTACACCTTC.

The J gene is TRBJ2-7, the V gene TRBV7-2; 10 nucleotides match TRBD2. The CDR3 has 16 residues. Trimming at V came to 0 bases and at J to 2 bases, leaving 4 bases not matched to a gene. In germline, CDR1 is SGHTA, CDR2 FQGNSA. CDR3 DNA sequence: TGTGCCAGCAGCTTAGCCACTAGCGGGACTCCCTACGAGCAGTACTTC. Encoded protein: CASSLATSGTPYEQYF.

CDR3 nucleotide sequence: TGTGCCAGCAGCCCCCCCGCTGGCAGGTCTGTTTCCGAGCAGTACTTC. Amino acids: CASSPPAGRSVSEQYF. This chain links TRBV3-1 (or the pseudogene TRBV3-2) with TRBJ2-7; D remains unclear. The CDR3 totals 16 residues. Trimming cost V 4 bases and J 6 bases, with 22 bases left between them. Germline CDR1 is LGHDT and CDR2 is YNNKEL (reference sequence).

This sequence joins TRBV5-4 and TRBJ2-7, with TRBD2 as a possible D gene (6 bases). The ends were cut back, 0 bases at V and 3 bases at J, with 16 bases in the middle. The CDR3 length is 16 residues. CDR1 SGHNT and CDR2 YYREEE come from the germline V gene (reference sequence). The CDR3 region is CASSLAGGDGNYEQYF. The CDR3 coding sequence is TGTGCCAGCAGCTTGGCCGGAGGGGACGGAAACTACGAGCAGTACTTC.

V and J are TRBV5-1 and TRBJ2-7; possible D gene TRBD1, 5 bases. Trimming stripped 0 bases from V and 3 bases from J, with 10 bases between. Germline CDR1 and CDR2: SGHRS and YFSETQ. The CDR3 runs to 14 residues. The CDR3 sequence: CASSLEGPLYEQYF. For the CDR3, the DNA is TGCGCCAGCAGCTTGGAGGGGCCCCTCTACGAGCAGTACTTC.

J is TRBJ1-2 and V is TRBV4-2; D remains ambiguous. V shed 0 bases and J shed 5 bases, with 16 bases lying between them. This CDR3 contains 16 residues. Germline CDR1 is LGHNA and CDR2 is YNFKEQ. The CDR3, as DNA: TGTGCCAGCAGCCAAGAATCGGCAGGTGATTATTATGGCTACACCTTC. Protein sequence: CASSQESAGDYYGYTF.